This T cell receptor beta chain was identified during a study of blood T cell repertoires in COVID-19. On the study more broadly: The cDNA or gDNA used as material had been derived from T cells, B-cell-depleted T cells, or PBMCs.

V lost 4 bases, J lost 4 bases, and 10 bases lay in between. The CDR3 sequence is 14 residues long. Germline values: CDR1 SEHNR, CDR2 FQNEAQ (reference sequence). The assay was immunoSEQ multiplex PCR, and TCRdb's table has in-frame clones only and misses some. This sample has roughly 200,000 clones, with more than 65% found just once. This clone was seen a handful of times. The chain couples TRBV7-9 to TRBJ2-2; D is unclear. This clonotype was obtained from a human donor in a cohort sampled during active COVID-19. Specimen: peripheral blood. CDR3 region: CASSYEFSTGELFF. CDR3 in DNA: TGTGCCAGCAGCTATGAGTTTAGCACCGGGGAGCTGTTTTTT.